The 18 T cell receptor beta chains below come from one sample, sequenced in a study of T cell clonality in common variable immunodeficiency (dated by TCRdb to about 2015). The library was built by means of the immunoSEQ multiplex PCR assay. Held by TCRdb, this immuneACCESS table contains in-frame sequences only and omits some clones. Under half of the omission traces to an unresolved V gene where checked; the cause of the rest is unknown. Across this sample, 42,000 or so clones were tabulated and none appeared just once. Clones ranked in the top ten supply approximately 2% of the sample. The sample comprised peripheral blood mononuclear cells. The receptors were gathered from a person between 18 and 75 years old in good health.

This clone appeared many times. Read data end 3 residues before the CDR3 end; the end is taken from the germline J gene. The genes are TRBV20-1 and TRBJ2-1, with 8 bases matching TRBD2. The germline CDR1 and CDR2 sequences are DFQATT and SNEGSKA (reference sequence). The CDR3 spans 15 residues. The ends lost 3 bases at V and 8 bases at J; junction bases unmatched: 12. CDR3 region: CSARISGLVIDEQFF. CDR3 bases read: TGCAGTGCTAGGATATCGGGACTAGTAATCGATGAG.

This clone was seen at least ten times. The missing CDR3 end, 3 residues past where the read stops, is filled in from the germline J gene. The chain is built from TRBV18 and TRBJ2-1; D is possibly TRBD1 (6 bases). Germline V CDR1 and CDR2: KGHSH, LQKENI. The CDR3 runs 14 residues. Trimming took 2 bases from V and 8 from J, leaving 13 bases between them. CDR3 DNA (partial): TGTGCCAGCTCACCAGGGACACCCTTCTATGAG. Protein product: CASSPGTPFYE. The whole CDR3 sequence is CASSPGTPFYEQFF.

This clone was detected ten times or more. The DNA ends 3 residues before the CDR3 does, and the rest of the CDR3 is filled in from the germline J gene. The J gene is TRBJ2-7, the V gene TRBV7-3; 9 nucleotides align to TRBD2. The CDR3 has 16 amino acids. Germline V lookup: CDR1 SGHTA, CDR2 FQGTGA. Trimming cost V 5 bases and J 4 bases; bases outside gene matches: 12. CDR3 DNA (partial): TGTGCCAGCAGCCCCTTTGGGACTAGCAATCAATACGAG. Amino acid sequence: CASSPFGTSNQYE. The whole CDR3 sequence is CASSPFGTSNQYEQYF.

This clone has at least ten counts. Read coverage stops 3 residues before the CDR3 terminus; the germline J gene supplies the remainder. The chain carries TRBV30 and TRBJ1-1, with 7 bases fitting TRBD1. Germline loops: CDR1 GTSNPN, CDR2 SVGIG (reference sequence). This CDR3 is built from 11 residues. CDR3 DNA (partial): TGTGCCTGGAGTGGGGACAGCTCA. Protein: CAWSGDSS. The CDR3 in its entirety is CAWSGDSSAFF.

In its sample, this clone was seen many times. The read ends 3 residues shy of where the CDR3 ends; the end is completed using the germline J gene. The V gene is TRBV9, the J gene TRBJ2-1, with 8 bases identical to TRBD2. The germline CDR1 and CDR2 sequences are SGDLS and YYNGEE. This CDR3 is 14 amino acids long. J lost 6 bases, V lost 3 bases, and 5 bases had no gene match. Partial CDR3 DNA: TGTGCCAGCAGCGGGACTAGCCAAATCAATGAG. Its protein is CASSGTSQINE. The full CDR3 protein is CASSGTSQINEQFF.

Ten or more counts support this clone. The read terminates 3 residues before the CDR3 end, so the remaining end is supplied by the germline J gene. V usage is TRBV7-8 and J usage is TRBJ2-2, with TRBD2 identical over 7 bases. V shed 4 bases, J shed 4 bases, and the junction held 6 bases outside the gene matches. CDR3 size: 15 residues. Germline values: CDR1 SGHVS, CDR2 FQNEAQ. Partial CDR3 DNA: TGTGCCAGCAGCTCCCTTGGGGGGGTCACCGGGGAG. Protein product: CASSSLGGVTGE. From start to end, the CDR3 is CASSSLGGVTGELFF.

At least ten counts were recorded for this clone. The read terminates 3 residues before the CDR3 end, so the remaining end is supplied by the germline J gene. The chain links TRBV11-2 to TRBJ2-7; D ambiguous. V was trimmed by 5 bases and J by 4 bases, leaving 15 bases between them. The CDR3 covers 14 residues. CDR1 is SGHAT, CDR2 FQNNGV, per germline. The chain's CDR3 is CASSPQTGSYEQYF. CDR3 DNA (partial): TGTGCCAGCAGCCCGCAGACTGGATCGTACGAG.

This clone has at least ten counts. The DNA ends 3 residues before the CDR3 does, and the rest of the CDR3 is filled in from the germline J gene. The chain links TRBV5-6 to TRBJ2-7; tentative D call: TRBD2 (6 bases). V lost 1 base, J lost 4 bases, and 12 bases lay in between. CDR1 is SGHDT, CDR2 YYEEEE, per germline. There are 14 residues in the CDR3. The CDR3 DNA, read in part, is TGTGCCAGCAGCTTGATCCGGGGGACGTACGAG. Its translation is CASSLIRGTYE. From start to end, the CDR3 is CASSLIRGTYEQYF.

This clone was picked up many times. The missing CDR3 end, 3 residues past where the read stops, is filled in from the germline J gene. The chain recombines TRBV5-1 with TRBJ1-1; TRBD1 aligns across 11 bases. Trimming cost V 4 bases and J 4 bases; bases outside gene matches: 6. This CDR3 is 15 amino acids long. CDR1 and CDR2 (germline): SGHRS, YFSETQ. The CDR3 sequence is CASSLSGTGGTEAFF. The CDR3 DNA, read in part, is TGCGCCAGCAGCCTCTCCGGGACAGGGGGCACTGAA.

This clone was detected many times. The read terminates 3 residues ahead of where the CDR3 ends, so the germline J gene completes it. The rearrangement uses TRBV2 and TRBJ1-6, with D possibly TRBD1 on 5 matching bases. From germline, CDR1 is SNHLY and CDR2 FYNNEI. V dropped 2 bases and J dropped 5 bases, with 13 bases sitting between them. The CDR3 length is 16 residues. Partial CDR3 DNA: TGTGCCAGCAGTGAACCTGGAGGGGCTAATAATTCACCC. Protein sequence: CASSEPGGANNSP. The whole CDR3 region reads CASSEPGGANNSPLHF.

This clone was seen at least ten times. The CDR3 loop is CASKEGPGPYEQYF. The sequenced part of the CDR3 DNA is TGTGCCAGCAAGGAGGGGCCTGGGCCCTACGAG. The V call is TRBV12-3 or TRBV12-4, the J call TRBJ2-7; D may be TRBD2 (6 bases). The CDR3 end falls 3 residues outside the read, so it is completed with the germline J gene. V was trimmed by 7 bases and J by 2 bases, leaving 15 bases between them. The CDR3 has 14 amino acids.

This clone occurred a few times. Coverage ceases 3 residues before the CDR3 finishes, and the germline J gene fills in the end. The chain recombines TRBV6-1 with TRBJ2-3, with 9 bases that match TRBD2. Germline values: CDR1 MNHNS, CDR2 SASEGT. Trimming took 3 bases from V and 1 from J; bases not matched to a gene: 5. This CDR3 is 16 amino acids long. The CDR3 bases that were read are TGTGCCAGCAGTGATGCCCAGCGGGGGGGCACAGATACG. This gives the protein CASSDAQRGGTDT. In full, the CDR3 reads CASSDAQRGGTDTQYF.

This clone was seen at least ten times. The read terminates 3 residues before the CDR3 end, so the remaining end is supplied by the germline J gene. The rearrangement joins TRBV7-9 to TRBJ1-4; 12 nucleotides match TRBD1. Germline assignment: CDR1 SEHNR and CDR2 FQNEAQ (reference sequence). The CDR3 has 15 residues. V lost 3 bases, J lost 8 bases, and 4 bases stayed unmatched. This chain's CDR3 is CASSFGTGGEEKLFF. The part of the CDR3 DNA that was read is TGTGCCAGCAGCTTTGGGACAGGGGGCGAGGAAAAA.

This clone came up many times. The read ends 3 residues before the CDR3 terminus; that terminus is restored from the germline J gene. The V and J genes are TRBV2 and TRBJ1-1, with unresolved D. The germline V gene has CDR1 SNHLY and CDR2 FYNNEI. V was clipped by 4 bases and J by 1 base, with 7 bases between them. The CDR3 totals 13 residues. The CDR3 sequence is CASSVRGNTEAFF. The covered CDR3 bases are TGTGCCAGCAGTGTGCGGGGGAACACTGAA.

This clone showed up many times. Read coverage stops 3 residues before the CDR3 terminus; the germline J gene supplies the remainder. This same CDR3 is encoded by further DNA sequences in the sample. The chain carries TRBV19 and TRBJ1-3, with D unclear. The CDR3 covers 15 residues. The germline V gene encodes CDR1 LNHDA and CDR2 SQIVND (reference sequence). Trimming took off 2 bases at V and 3 bases at J, with 11 bases between the two ends. Partial CDR3 DNA: TGTGCCAGTAGTATAAATCTTCAGCGTGGAAACACC. Protein sequence: CASSINLQRGNT. The whole CDR3 reads CASSINLQRGNTIYF.

Ten or more counts support this clone. The read ends 3 residues before the CDR3 terminus; that terminus is restored from the germline J gene. J is TRBJ2-5 and V is TRBV20-1; D call uncertain. There are 16 residues in the CDR3. Germline V gives CDR1 DFQATT, CDR2 SNEGSKA (reference sequence). V was trimmed by 0 bases and J by 5 bases, leaving 19 bases between them. The CDR3 protein is CSARDPQVPGMETQYF. The part of the CDR3 DNA that was read is TGCAGTGCTAGAGACCCTCAGGTTCCTGGAATGGAGACC.

This clone was seen ten or more times. The CDR3 end lies 3 residues beyond the end of the read and is filled in from the germline J gene. The rearrangement joins TRBV19 to TRBJ1-6, with D uncertain. This CDR3 region has 14 residues. CDR1 and CDR2 from the germline V gene are LNHDA and SQIVND (reference sequence). With 0 bases removed from V and 8 bases from J, the gap between germline ends came to 8 bases. The CDR3 DNA, read in part, is TGTGCCAGTAGTATAGATCACAGCTATTCACCC. It is translated as CASSIDHSYSP. The entire CDR3 protein reads CASSIDHSYSPLHF.

Many counts were recorded for this clone. The read terminates 3 residues ahead of where the CDR3 ends, so the germline J gene completes it. The chain is built from TRBV5-4 and TRBJ2-5, with a weak D call TRBD1 (5 bases). This CDR3 contains 14 residues. V was cut by 2 bases and J by 3 bases, with 11 bases left in between. Germline V lookup: CDR1 SGHNT, CDR2 YYREEE (reference sequence). The CDR3 is CASSFDRQKETQYF. Partial CDR3 DNA: TGTGCCAGCAGCTTTGACCGACAGAAAGAGACC.